The sequence of this T cell receptor beta chain was determined in a study of blood T cell repertoires in COVID-19. Turning to the study itself: COVID-19 samples from acute and convalescent phases originated in the United States, Italy and Spain. Nucleic acid was either cDNA or gDNA, and it came from T cells, B-cell-depleted T cells, or PBMCs.

Germline V gives CDR1 KGHDR, CDR2 SFDVKD. V trimming: 4 bases; J trimming: 12 bases; junction bases outside the gene matches: 13. CDR3 size: 16 residues. Per the original data handling: Amplification of reference gene primers provided the estimated nucleated cell counts. Assay used: immunoSEQ multiplex PCR; TCRdb lists only in-frame clones, some missing. The V and J calls and clone size are taken from that table; D and trimming were inferred from the DNA. The data hold some 40,000 clones, with roughly 87% observed a single time. V gene TRBV24-1 combines with J gene TRBJ2-1, with 11 positions matching TRBD1. This clonotype was sampled from a man between 60 and 75 years old with acute or convalescent COVID-19. The sample consisted of peripheral blood. The DNA of the CDR3 is TGTGCCACCAGTGACACCAAACTAGGACAGGGGGCGAGGCAGTTCTTC. This gives the protein CATSDTKLGQGARQFF.